The 13 T cell receptor beta chains in this list originate from one sample, sequenced in a study of blood T cell repertoires in COVID-19. Produced via immunoSEQ multiplex PCR; TCRdb's table is partial and in-frame only. This sample yields over 120,000 clones, of which over 70% are seen a single time; roughly 10% belongs to the top ten. The specimen was PBMCs or T cells enriched from blood (not recorded which). Receptors were obtained from a man between 60 and 70 years old who had recovered from COVID-19.

This clone was picked up a small number of times. The chain is built from TRBV5-6 and TRBJ2-2; D might be TRBD2 (6 bases). The germline V and J ends were trimmed by 0 bases and 5 bases, with 14 bases remaining between them. The CDR3 contains 16 residues. Germline-derived CDR1 and CDR2 are SGHDT and YYEEEE. CDR3 DNA: TGTGCCAGCAGCTTGGCGTGGGCAGGGAGGACCGGGGAGCTGTTTTTT. Its translation: CASSLAWAGRTGELFF. Full variable domain (missing parts from reference TRBV5-6 and TRBJ2-2): DAGVTQSPTHLIKTRGQQVTLRCSPKSGHDTVSWYQQALGQGPQFIFQYYEEEERQRGNFPDRFSGHQFPNYSSELNVNALLLGDSALYLCASSLAWAGRTGELFFGEGSRLTVL.

V and J are TRBV2 and TRBJ2-7; perhaps TRBD2 as D (6 bases). V gave up 4 bases and J gave up 0 bases, with 10 bases separating them. Germline loops: CDR1 SNHLY, CDR2 FYNNEI. The CDR3 is 14 residues long. The CDR3 coding sequence is TGTGCCAGCAGTGTCGGGGGTAGCTCCTACGAGCAGTACTTC. Residues: CASSVGGSSYEQYF.

The chain carries TRBV7-3 and TRBJ1-6, with D unclear. Germline CDR1 SGHTA, CDR2 FQGTGA. Trimming shortened V by 3 bases and J by 1 base, and 7 bases separated the two germline ends. The CDR3 loop spans 15 amino acids. Here the CDR3 DNA reads TGTGCCAGCAGCTTCGGGGTGTCCTATAATTCACCCCTCCACTTT. This translates into CASSFGVSYNSPLHF.

V gene TRBV6-6 combines with J gene TRBJ2-7; perhaps TRBD1 as D (6 bases). Germline loops: CDR1 MNHNY, CDR2 SVGAGI (reference sequence). V was trimmed by 5 bases and J by 1 base, leaving 24 bases between them. CDR3 size: 18 residues. CDR3 sequence (DNA): TGTGCCAGCAGTCTCTCCCCCCCAGGGGCAGGAGTTTCCTACGAGCAGTACTTC. This encodes CASSLSPPGAGVSYEQYF.

The chain recombines TRBV18 with TRBJ2-7; D remains ambiguous. Germline lookup yields CDR1 KGHSH and CDR2 LQKENI. V lost 6 bases to trimming and J lost 7 bases, with 13 bases between them. This CDR3 has 12 amino acids. This CDR3 reads CASSAAEVEQYF. DNA for the CDR3: TGTGCCAGCTCGGCCGCCGAGGTTGAGCAGTACTTC.

The rearrangement uses TRBV5-5 and TRBJ2-3, with 9 positions matching TRBD2. V lost 4 bases, J lost 2 bases, and 2 bases stayed unmatched. The CDR3 has 14 amino acids. CDR1 and CDR2 from the germline V gene are SGHKS and YYEKEE (reference sequence). The CDR3 DNA follows: TGTGCCAGCAGCCTAGCGGGGCCCACAGATACGCAGTATTTT. It specifies CASSLAGPTDTQYF.

The rearrangement joins TRBV7-3 to TRBJ2-1, with D possibly TRBD2 on 5 matching bases. This CDR3 region has 13 residues. V dropped 5 bases and J dropped 9 bases, with 14 bases sitting between them. CDR1 is SGHTA and CDR2 is FQGTGA in the germline V gene. The CDR3 region is CASSLGSIPEQFF. CDR3 bases: TGTGCCAGCAGCCTAGGGAGCATCCCTGAGCAGTTCTTC.

The chain combines TRBV6-5 with TRBJ1-2; 7 nucleotides match TRBD1. Germline V CDR1 and CDR2: MNHEY, SVGAGI. The CDR3 has 15 residues. Losses at the gene ends were 6 bases for V and 4 bases for J; bases not matched to a gene: 11. Here the CDR3 reads CASSRLTGTVYGYTF. The CDR3 DNA reads TGTGCCAGCAGCCGGCTGACTGGGACAGTCTATGGCTACACCTTC.

This clone was recorded a few times. V gene TRBV28 combines with J gene TRBJ1-2; 11 bases map to TRBD1. The V and J ends lost 4 bases and 8 bases, in that order; junction bases with no gene match: 9. CDR3 size: 15 residues. The germline V gene encodes CDR1 MDHEN and CDR2 SYDVKM. The CDR3 loop is CASSSRTGGAGGYTF. CDR3 DNA: TGTGCCAGCAGTTCCCGGACAGGGGGCGCGGGCGGCTACACCTTC.

A remark on this clone: The sample contains more than one DNA sequence encoding this CDR3. The rearrangement uses TRBV14 and TRBJ1-2; 7 bases align to TRBD1. V was clipped by 1 base and J by 5 bases; unmatched bases: 1. The germline gives CDR1 SGHDN, CDR2 FVKESK. The CDR3 covers 13 residues. CDR3 sequence reads: CASSQVQGYGYTF. The CDR3 nucleotides are TGTGCCAGCAGCCAAGTACAGGGGTATGGCTACACCTTC.

The chain combines TRBV29-1 with TRBJ2-2; TRBD2 aligns across 9 bases. CDR3 length: 13 amino acids. Germline trimming cut 5 bases from V and 5 bases from J; bases unmatched to any gene: 3. CDR1 and CDR2 (germline): SQVTM, ANQGSEA. The CDR3 is CSVSGGYTGELFF. Written as DNA, the CDR3 is TGCAGCGTTAGCGGGGGGTATACCGGGGAGCTGTTTTTT.

The chain uses TRBV7-3 and TRBJ2-1; D uncertain. V dropped 3 bases and J dropped 5 bases, with 8 bases sitting between them. Germline CDR1 reads SGHTA; CDR2 reads FQGTGA. This CDR3 comprises 13 residues. This CDR3 is CASSLRHDNEQFF. In DNA, the CDR3 is TGTGCCAGCAGCTTGAGACACGACAATGAGCAGTTCTTC.

This clone was seen only once. The chain joins TRBV7-8 to TRBJ2-7; D is uncertain. Trimming cost V 1 base and J 2 bases, with 9 bases left between them. The CDR3 extends over 14 amino acids. Germline loops: CDR1 SGHVS, CDR2 FQNEAQ. The CDR3 DNA follows: TGTGCCAGCAGCTTAGGTCTAGTCACCTACGAGCAGTACTTC. Protein sequence: CASSLGLVTYEQYF.